The source of this T cell receptor (beta chain) is a study of T cell responses to AZD1222 COVID-19 vaccine. Findings and limits, study-wide: Baseline antibody screening turned up just a handful of seropositive AZD1222 recipients.

The germline gives CDR1 MNHEY, CDR2 SVGEGT. The length of the CDR3 is 17 residues. J was trimmed by 2 bases and V by 2 bases; bases with no gene match: 8. Remarks on this clone: Its antigen remains unidentified.

TCRdb keeps only in-frame clones here, not all; method: immunoSEQ multiplex PCR. Among about 73,000 clones, more than 70% were seen once, and the ten largest hold around 20%. Here the sequenced sample was peripheral blood, taken on day 0 of AZD1222 vaccination. The origin of this receptor is an adult in good health. The chain links TRBV6-2 or TRBV6-3 to TRBJ1-5, with TRBD1 identical over 8 bases. The CDR3 loop is CASSYDFRGPGNQPQHF. For the CDR3, the DNA is TGTGCCAGCAGTTACGACTTCAGGGGGCCTGGCAATCAGCCCCAGCATTTT.